This T cell receptor (beta chain) was identified during a study of beta chain features in type 1 diabetes. General study findings and limits: Reduced insertions and increased deletions marked VDJ junctions in type 1 diabetes patients. The cDNA sequencing approach could over-represent high-TCR-expressing cells.

Investigators reverse transcribed all isolated RNA, so they sequenced expressed TCRB transcripts. Method: immunoSEQ multiplex PCR; TCRdb's copy keeps in-frame clones and lacks some. Here the sample spans about 40,000 clones, around half being singletons. Blood was collected once per donor into heparin, averaging roughly 110 mL. In all sorted populations, purity surpassed 95%. The CDR3 loop spans 15 amino acids. Trimming cost V 5 bases and J 2 bases, with 13 bases left between them. Per the germline V gene, CDR1 is MNHEY and CDR2 is SMNVEV (reference sequence). With respect to this clone: Its antigen is unknown.

Sequencing used central memory CD4+ T cells from blood. This receptor was obtained from a woman aged 18-29 years in good health. The chain links TRBV27 to TRBJ1-5; no clear D gene. CDR3 amino acids: CASSPGYNGNQPQHF. CDR3 DNA sequence: TGTGCCAGCAGTCCCGGGTATAATGGCAATCAGCCCCAGCATTTT.